This is a list of T cell receptor beta chains from one sample in a study of T-cell reconstitution after alpha-beta-depleted transplantation in children. TCRdb independently ran MiXCR on the PCR reads; one entry per CDR3 protein. The sample holds about 610,000 distinct CDR3 sequences, 10% seen once. The starting material was PBMCs from the stem cell graft donor, obtained from the stem cell graft. These receptors came from a human donor who donated a stem cell graft to a child with acute myeloid leukemia. Each CDR3 is given with its conserved first and last residue. The order of the fields is clone size, V gene, J gene, D gene, CDR3 DNA, CDR3 protein. A D gene is named only where the DNA matches it firmly. Only part of the rows carry a size: once, few, many, or a class if the clone is expanded.

>many|TRBV5-5|TRBJ1-5|TRBD1
TGTGCCAGCAGCTTCGGGACAGACAATCAGCCCCAGCATTTT
CASSFGTDNQPQHF
>NA|TRBV5-6|TRBJ2-2|NA
TGTGCCAGCAGTACCGGACAGCTTTTAACCGGGGAGCTGTTTTTT
CASSTGQLLTGELFF
>many|TRBV24-1|TRBJ2-1|NA
TGTGCCACCAGTGATGTAAACTCCTACAATGAGCAGTTCTTC
CATSDVNSYNEQFF
>many|TRBV12-3/TRBV12-4|TRBJ2-7|TRBD2
TGTGCCAGCAGTTTACGTAGCGGGACGGCCGAGCAGTACTTC
CASSLRSGTAEQYF
>many|TRBV3-1|TRBJ1-1|TRBD1
TGTGCCAGCAGCCAAACAACCGGGACAGGGGTCGGGGGCACTGAAGCTTTCTTT
CASSQTTGTGVGGTEAFF
>NA|TRBV29-1|TRBJ2-2|NA
TGCAGCGTTCTCGGGCAGACCAACACCGGGGAGCTGTTTTTT
CSVLGQTNTGELFF
>few|TRBV12-3/TRBV12-4|TRBJ2-7|TRBD2
TGTGCCAGCAGCCAACCGGGACTAGCGTTTAACGAGCAGTACTTC
CASSQPGLAFNEQYF
>few|TRBV29-1|TRBJ2-5|NA
TGCAGCGCCTTGAAAGGGCTGGTGCAGACCCAGTACTTC
CSALKGLVQTQYF
>many|TRBV27|TRBJ2-1|TRBD2
TGTGCCAGCAGTTCTATACCCACACTAGCGGGAGGGCCCAACAATGAGCAGTTCTTC
CASSSIPTLAGGPNNEQFF
>NA|TRBV5-1|TRBJ2-6|NA
TGCGCCAGCAGCTTGAGAGGGCAGAGTGGGGCCAACGTCCTGACTTTC
CASSLRGQSGANVLTF
>NA|TRBV5-1|TRBJ2-7|NA
TGCGCCAGCAGCCCGGGACGTTCCCTCTACGAGTACATTGTGTTC
CASSPGRSLYEYIVF
>few|TRBV20-1|TRBJ2-1|NA
TGCAGTGCTGGGTCCTACAATGAGCAGTTCTTC
CSAGSYNEQFF
>NA|TRBV10-3|TRBJ2-3|TRBD2
TGTGCCATCAGTGTTGGAGCGGGACTCACAGATACGCAGTATTTT
CAISVGAGLTDTQYF
>NA|TRBV5-1|TRBJ2-7|TRBD2
TGCGCCAGCAGCACTACTCCCGGGACTATTTCTTACGAGCAGTACTTC
CASSTTPGTISYEQYF
>NA|TRBV7-2|TRBJ2-7|TRBD2
TGTGCCAGCAGCTCCCGACTAGCGGGACTCGACGAGCAGTACTTC
CASSSRLAGLDEQYF
>few|TRBV10-3|TRBJ2-7|NA
TGTGCCATCAGTGATTTGGGGGAGGTCTACGAGCAGTACTTC
CAISDLGEVYEQYF
>many|TRBV11-2|TRBJ2-1|NA
TGTGCCAGCAGCCCCGCGGGTGGGGGAGATGGTTCCTACAATGAGCAGTTCTTC
CASSPAGGGDGSYNEQFF
>few|TRBV6-4|TRBJ2-1|TRBD2
TGTGCCAGCAGTGACTCTGGGGGAGGGTACAATGAGCAGTTCTTC
CASSDSGGGYNEQFF
>few|TRBV20-1|TRBJ1-5|TRBD1
TGCAGTGCCAAAGGCGGGACAGAGGCCAGCCCCCAGCATTTT
CSAKGGTEASPQHF
>NA|TRBV6-2/TRBV6-3|TRBJ2-3|TRBD2
TGTGCCAGCAGTACGCGGACTAGCGGGGTAGATACGCAGTATTTT
CASSTRTSGVDTQYF
>many|TRBV11-2|TRBJ2-3|TRBD2
TGTGCCAGCAGCTTCAGACTAGCGGGGATGGTTACAGATACGCAGTATTTT
CASSFRLAGMVTDTQYF
>NA|TRBV7-2|TRBJ2-2|NA
TGTGCCAGCAGCTTAAGCCCGGCCGTTCGGACCGGGGAGCTGTTTTTT
CASSLSPAVRTGELFF
>NA|TRBV5-1|TRBJ2-1|TRBD2
TGCGCCAGTCGGGGGGAGCGGGAGTTGATCGCCTACAATGAGCAGTTCTTC
CASRGERELIAYNEQFF
>few|TRBV3-1|TRBJ1-5|TRBD1
TGTGCCAGCAGCCAAGTCGCAGGGGGACAGATTTCATGCAGGGGTCAGCCCCAGCATTTT
CASSQVAGGQISCRGQPQHF
>NA|TRBV5-4|TRBJ2-3|TRBD2
TGTGCCAGCAGCCCAGTAGGGAGGCGGGAGAACACAGATACGCAGTATTTT
CASSPVGRRENTDTQYF
>NA|TRBV4-3|TRBJ2-3|NA
TGCGCCAGCAGCCAGACTCAATCCACAGATACGCAGTATTTT
CASSQTQSTDTQYF
>many|TRBV20-1|TRBJ2-7|NA
TGCAGTGCTCTTCCTGCAGGGGTTAAGGGGTACGAGCAGTACTTC
CSALPAGVKGYEQYF
>NA|TRBV27|TRBJ1-5|NA
TGTGCCAGCAAATCCCGAGGGAGAATAGAGTGGAGCAATCAGCCCCAGCATTTT
CASKSRGRIEWSNQPQHF
>few|TRBV29-1|TRBJ2-6|TRBD1
TGCAGCGTCCAGAGGACAGGGGGCTCTTCTGGGGCCAACGTCCTGACTTTC
CSVQRTGGSSGANVLTF
>many|TRBV20-1|TRBJ1-3|NA
TGCAGTGCTAGATCCGGCGGAAACACCATATATTTT
CSARSGGNTIYF
>few|TRBV20-1|TRBJ2-1|TRBD1
TGCAGTGCGTCGGGACAGGGTGTCCGTGGGAGGAACAATGAGCAGTTCTTC
CSASGQGVRGRNNEQFF
>few|TRBV27|TRBJ1-5|NA
TGTGCCAGCAGCTCTGTGGCTTTTGCAGCCCAGCATTTT
CASSSVAFAAQHF